The entry below gives a single T cell receptor (beta chain) sequence along with its context. The sample belongs to a study of control samples from healthy donors and cancer patients. There are 14 residues in the CDR3. From germline, CDR1 is MNHNS and CDR2 SASEGT. V shed 2 bases, J shed 7 bases, and the junction held 5 bases outside the gene matches. Assay: immunoSEQ multiplex PCR; the TCRdb copy retains only in-frame clones and omits some. The data contain more than 85,000 clones, roughly 85% of them singletons. V is TRBV6-1 and J is TRBJ1-2; 9 bases fit TRBD1. Specimen: blood. The sequence derives from a woman aged 45-65 years in good health. In DNA form, the CDR3 reads TGTGCCAGCAGTGAAACCTGGGACAGGGCTGGCTACACCTTC. Translated: CASSETWDRAGYTF.